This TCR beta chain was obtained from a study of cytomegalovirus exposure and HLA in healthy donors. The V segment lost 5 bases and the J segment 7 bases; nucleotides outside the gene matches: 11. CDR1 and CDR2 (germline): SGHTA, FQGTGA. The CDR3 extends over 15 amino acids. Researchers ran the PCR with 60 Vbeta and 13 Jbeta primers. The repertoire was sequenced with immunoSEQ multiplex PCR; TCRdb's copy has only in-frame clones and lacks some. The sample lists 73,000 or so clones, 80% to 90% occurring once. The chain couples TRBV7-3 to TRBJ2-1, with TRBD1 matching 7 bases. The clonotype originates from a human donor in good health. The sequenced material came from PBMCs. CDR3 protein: CASSVNPGGQNEQFF. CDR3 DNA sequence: TGTGCCAGCAGCGTTAACCCTGGGGGACAGAATGAGCAGTTCTTC.